Shown below are 9 T cell receptor beta chains from a single sample sequenced in a study of cytomegalovirus exposure and HLA in healthy donors (dated by TCRdb to the late 2010s). The library was made by the immunoSEQ multiplex PCR assay. For the multiplex PCR, a mixture combining 60 forward primers for TCR Vbeta segments and 13 reverse primers for TCR Jbeta segments was used. TCRdb holds this immuneACCESS table with in-frame rearrangements only. Some clones are missing; in checked studies, unresolved V genes explain under half, and the rest has no known cause. This specimen's table enumerates more than 70,000 clones. Of the sample, approximately 1.6% falls within the top ten clones. Sequencing used PBMCs. Every receptor here comes from a woman aged 60 to 75 in good health and CMV-seronegative.

V usage is TRBV4-2 and J usage is TRBJ1-1; TRBD1 is a possible D gene (5 bases). CDR1 and CDR2 from the germline V gene are LGHNA and YNFKEQ. Deletions cut 0 bases from V and 5 bases from J, with 16 bases between. The CDR3 loop spans 16 amino acids. CDR3 in DNA: TGTGCCAGCAGCCAAGAGGATACAGGCAAGGGGACTGAAGCTTTCTTT. It is translated as CASSQEDTGKGTEAFF.

The chain couples TRBV11-2 to TRBJ1-1, with TRBD1 matching over 8 bases. Germline CDR1 SGHAT, CDR2 FQNNGV. The CDR3 consists of 15 residues. The J segment lost 5 bases and the V segment lost 5 bases, leaving 10 bases of the junction unmatched. DNA of the CDR3: TGTGCCAGCAGCCCTCGGGCAGGGGGCAGGACTGAAGCTTTCTTT. This gives the protein CASSPRAGGRTEAFF.

This sequence joins TRBV7-8 and TRBJ1-2, with D possibly matching TRBD1 (5 bases). The germline V and J ends were trimmed by 1 base and 6 bases, with 15 bases remaining between them. Germline loops: CDR1 SGHVS, CDR2 FQNEAQ. CDR3 length equals 15 residues. The CDR3 is CASSLGGAALHGYTF. CDR3 nucleotide sequence: TGTGCCAGCAGCTTAGGCGGGGCTGCACTTCATGGCTACACCTTC.

This rearrangement joins TRBV4-2 to TRBJ2-5; D perhaps matches TRBD1 (5 bases). The CDR3 has 17 residues. Per the germline V gene, CDR1 is LGHNA and CDR2 is YNFKEQ. The V and J ends lost 0 bases and 3 bases respectively, with 17 bases between them. DNA for the CDR3: TGTGCCAGCAGCCAAGATGGGGCCGCATTAGGGAAAGAGACCCAGTACTTC. Its translation is CASSQDGAALGKETQYF.

V and J are TRBV19 and TRBJ2-5; D possibly corresponds to TRBD2 (6 bases). This CDR3 has 18 amino acids. Deletions cut 7 bases from V and 11 bases from J, with 35 bases between. CDR1 is LNHDA, CDR2 SQIVND, per germline (reference sequence). The CDR3: CASNPGRFSYSISWEQYF. CDR3 nucleotide sequence: TGTGCCAGTAATCCTGGGAGGTTTTCCTACTCCATCAGCTGGGAGCAGTACTTC.

The chain couples TRBV19 to TRBJ1-3; 7 nucleotides agree with TRBD1. The V gene's germline CDR1 is LNHDA and CDR2 SQIVND (reference sequence). This CDR3 region has 14 residues. V shed 5 bases, J shed 4 bases, and the junction held 5 bases outside the gene matches. The CDR3 coding sequence is TGTGCCAGTAGTGCAGGGGGTTCAGGAAACACCATATATTTT. This translates into CASSAGGSGNTIYF.

The genes are TRBV28 and TRBJ2-7; possible D gene TRBD2, 5 bases. CDR3 length equals 12 residues. The germline V gene encodes CDR1 MDHEN and CDR2 SYDVKM. The ends were cut back, 4 bases at V and 8 bases at J, with 12 bases in the middle. CDR3 residues: CASSSGSGKQYF. The CDR3 coding sequence is TGTGCCAGCAGTTCCGGTTCCGGGAAGCAGTACTTC.

The chain combines TRBV18 with TRBJ1-2, with 8 nucleotides matching TRBD1. V shed 2 bases and J 5 bases; nucleotides not matched to a gene: 7. From germline, CDR1 is KGHSH and CDR2 LQKENI. CDR3 size: 15 residues. The CDR3 sequence is CASSPYSGGEYGYTF. Written as DNA, the CDR3 is TGTGCCAGCTCACCATACTCAGGGGGCGAGTATGGCTACACCTTC.

The rearrangement uses TRBV5-6 and TRBJ2-1, with D possibly matching TRBD2 (6 bases). CDR1 and CDR2 (germline): SGHDT, YYEEEE. CDR3 length equals 18 residues. Trimming took 0 bases from V and 4 from J, leaving 20 bases between them. CDR3 in amino acids: CASSLGGGLKTLYNEQFF. The DNA for the CDR3 is TGTGCCAGCAGCTTGGGAGGCGGACTAAAAACACTTTACAATGAGCAGTTCTTC. Filled out from reference TRBV5-6 and TRBJ2-1, the complete variable domain reads DAGVTQSPTHLIKTRGQQVTLRCSPKSGHDTVSWYQQALGQGPQFIFQYYEEEERQRGNFPDRFSGHQFPNYSSELNVNALLLGDSALYLCASSLGGGLKTLYNEQFFGPGTRLTVL.